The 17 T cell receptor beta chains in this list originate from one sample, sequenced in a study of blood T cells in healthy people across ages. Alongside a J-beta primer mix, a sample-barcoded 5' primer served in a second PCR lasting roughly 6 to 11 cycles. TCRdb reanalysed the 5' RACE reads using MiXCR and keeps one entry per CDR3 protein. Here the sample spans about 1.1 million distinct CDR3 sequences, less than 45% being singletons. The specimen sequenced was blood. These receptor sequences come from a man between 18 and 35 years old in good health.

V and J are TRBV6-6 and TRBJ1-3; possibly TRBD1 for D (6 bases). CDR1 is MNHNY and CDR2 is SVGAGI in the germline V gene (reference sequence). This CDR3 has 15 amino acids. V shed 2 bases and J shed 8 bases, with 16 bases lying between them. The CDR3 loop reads CASSYASLKGDTIYF. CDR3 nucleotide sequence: TGTGCCAGCAGTTACGCGTCCTTAAAGGGGGACACCATATATTTT.

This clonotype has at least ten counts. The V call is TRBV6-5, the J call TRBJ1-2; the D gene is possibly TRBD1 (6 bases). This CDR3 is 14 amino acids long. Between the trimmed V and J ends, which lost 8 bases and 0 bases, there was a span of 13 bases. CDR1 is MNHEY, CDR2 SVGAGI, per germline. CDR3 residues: CASRRTEPNYGYTF. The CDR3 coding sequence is TGTGCCAGCCGCCGGACAGAGCCTAACTATGGCTACACCTTC.

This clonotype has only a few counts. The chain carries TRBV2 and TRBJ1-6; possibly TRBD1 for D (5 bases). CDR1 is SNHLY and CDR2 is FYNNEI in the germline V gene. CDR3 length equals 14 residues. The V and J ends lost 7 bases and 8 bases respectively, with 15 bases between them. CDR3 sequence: CASTYLGEHSPLHF. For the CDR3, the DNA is TGTGCCAGCACATATTTGGGGGAGCATTCACCCCTCCACTTT.

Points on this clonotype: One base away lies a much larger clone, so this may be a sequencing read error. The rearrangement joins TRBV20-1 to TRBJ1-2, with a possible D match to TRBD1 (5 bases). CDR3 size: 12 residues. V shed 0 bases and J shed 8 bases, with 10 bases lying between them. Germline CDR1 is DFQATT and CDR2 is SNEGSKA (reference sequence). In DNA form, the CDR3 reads TGCAGTGCTAGAGATACAAAGGGGGGCTACACCTTC. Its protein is CSARDTKGGYTF.

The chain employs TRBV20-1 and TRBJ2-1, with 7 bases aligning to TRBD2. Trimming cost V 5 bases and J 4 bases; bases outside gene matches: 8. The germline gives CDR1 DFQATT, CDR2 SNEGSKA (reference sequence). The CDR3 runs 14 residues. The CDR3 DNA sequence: TGCAGTGCTGCGCAGAGAGCGGGGTACAATGAGCAGTTCTTC. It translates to CSAAQRAGYNEQFF.

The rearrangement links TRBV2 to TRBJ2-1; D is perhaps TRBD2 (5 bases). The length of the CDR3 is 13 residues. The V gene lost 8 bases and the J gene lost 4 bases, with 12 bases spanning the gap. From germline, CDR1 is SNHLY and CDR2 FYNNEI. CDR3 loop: CASRGSDYNEQFF. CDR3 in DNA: TGTGCCAGCCGAGGGTCAGATTACAATGAGCAGTTCTTC.

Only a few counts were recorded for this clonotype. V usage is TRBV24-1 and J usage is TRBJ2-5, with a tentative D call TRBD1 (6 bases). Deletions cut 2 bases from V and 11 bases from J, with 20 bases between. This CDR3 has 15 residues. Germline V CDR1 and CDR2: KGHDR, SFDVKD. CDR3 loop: CATSDSLTGDNEQYF. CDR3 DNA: TGTGCCACCAGTGATTCCTTGACAGGAGACAATGAGCAGTACTTC.

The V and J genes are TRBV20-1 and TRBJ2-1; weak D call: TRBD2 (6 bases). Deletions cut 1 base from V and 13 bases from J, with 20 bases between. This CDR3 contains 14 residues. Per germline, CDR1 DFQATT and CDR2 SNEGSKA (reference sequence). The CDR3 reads CSARASENQETQFF. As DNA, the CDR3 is TGCAGTGCTAGAGCTAGCGAAAATCAAGAGACCCAGTTCTTC.

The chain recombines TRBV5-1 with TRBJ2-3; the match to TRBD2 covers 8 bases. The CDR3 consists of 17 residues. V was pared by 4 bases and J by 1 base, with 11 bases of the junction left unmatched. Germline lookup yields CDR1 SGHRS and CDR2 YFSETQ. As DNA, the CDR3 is TGCGCCAGCAGCCTCCTTCCCGGGGGGGCCGGCACAGATACGCAGTATTTT. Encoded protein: CASSLLPGGAGTDTQYF.

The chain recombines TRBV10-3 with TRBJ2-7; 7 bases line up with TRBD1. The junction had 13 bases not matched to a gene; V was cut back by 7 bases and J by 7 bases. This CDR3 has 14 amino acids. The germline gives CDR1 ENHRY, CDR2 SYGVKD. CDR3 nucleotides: TGTGCCATCACAGGGGGACAGTCCTACAATGAGCAGTACTTC. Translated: CAITGGQSYNEQYF.

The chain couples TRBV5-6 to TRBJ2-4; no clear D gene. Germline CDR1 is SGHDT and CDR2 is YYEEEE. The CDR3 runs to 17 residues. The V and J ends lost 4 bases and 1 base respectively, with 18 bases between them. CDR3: CASSLKIGFLAKNIQYF. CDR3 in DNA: TGTGCCAGCAGCCTGAAAATAGGATTTTTGGCCAAAAACATTCAGTACTTC.

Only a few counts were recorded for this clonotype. CDR3 DNA sequence: TGCAGTGGCGCCCGGACTAGCGGGTCTAAAGAGACCCAGTACTTC. The encoded protein is CSGARTSGSKETQYF. J is TRBJ2-5 and V is TRBV20-1; 11 bases fit TRBD2. The CDR3 contains 15 residues. J lost 3 bases, V lost 7 bases, and 10 bases had no gene match. In germline, CDR1 is DFQATT, CDR2 SNEGSKA (reference sequence).

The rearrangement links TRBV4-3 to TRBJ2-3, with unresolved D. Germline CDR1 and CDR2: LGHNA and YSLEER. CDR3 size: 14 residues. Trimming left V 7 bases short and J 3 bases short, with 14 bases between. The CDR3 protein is CASNRSVRTDTQYF. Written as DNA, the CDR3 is TGCGCCAGCAACCGAAGTGTGAGAACAGATACGCAGTATTTT.

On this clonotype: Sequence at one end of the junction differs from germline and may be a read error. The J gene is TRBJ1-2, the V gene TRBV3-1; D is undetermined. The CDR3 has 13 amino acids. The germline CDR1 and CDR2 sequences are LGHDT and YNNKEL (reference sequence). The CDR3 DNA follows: TGTGCCAGCAGCCCCGACGGACTCTATGGCCACACCTTC. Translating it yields CASSPDGLYGHTF.

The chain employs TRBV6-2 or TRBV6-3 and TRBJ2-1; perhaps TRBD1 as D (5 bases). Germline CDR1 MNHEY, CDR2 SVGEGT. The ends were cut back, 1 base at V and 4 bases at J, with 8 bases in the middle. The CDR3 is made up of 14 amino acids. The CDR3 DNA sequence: TGTGCCAGCAGTTACTTGCCAGGGTACAATGAGCAGTTCTTC. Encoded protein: CASSYLPGYNEQFF.

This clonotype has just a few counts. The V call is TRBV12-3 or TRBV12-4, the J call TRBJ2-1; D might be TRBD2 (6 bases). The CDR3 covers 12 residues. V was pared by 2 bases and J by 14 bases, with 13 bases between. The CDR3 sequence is CASSLNLALKFF. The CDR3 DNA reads TGTGCCAGCAGTTTAAATCTAGCGCTTAAGTTCTTC.

CDR3 sequence reads: CASSPGHLTGYTF. CDR3 DNA sequence: TGTGCCAGTAGCCCCGGACATTTGACTGGCTACACCTTC. V gene TRBV19 combines with J gene TRBJ1-2; tentative D call: TRBD1 (5 bases). V lost 6 bases to trimming and J lost 7 bases, with 15 bases between them. CDR1 LNHDA and CDR2 SQIVND come from the germline V gene (reference sequence). The CDR3 has 13 residues.